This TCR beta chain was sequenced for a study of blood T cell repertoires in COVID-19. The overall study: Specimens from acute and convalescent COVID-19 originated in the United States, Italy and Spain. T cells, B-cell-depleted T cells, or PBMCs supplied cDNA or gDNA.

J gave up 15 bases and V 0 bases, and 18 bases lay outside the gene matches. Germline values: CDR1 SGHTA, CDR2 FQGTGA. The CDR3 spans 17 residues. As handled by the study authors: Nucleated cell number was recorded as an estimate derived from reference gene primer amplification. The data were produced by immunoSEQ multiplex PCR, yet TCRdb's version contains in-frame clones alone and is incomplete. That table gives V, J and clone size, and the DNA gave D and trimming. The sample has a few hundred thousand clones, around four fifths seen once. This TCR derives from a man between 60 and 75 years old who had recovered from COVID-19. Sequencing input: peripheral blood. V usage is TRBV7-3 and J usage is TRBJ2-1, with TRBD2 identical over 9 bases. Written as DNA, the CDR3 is TGTGCCAGCAGCTTAACGAGAAGCGGGGGGCCAAGCTCGGGGTGGTTCTTC. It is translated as CASSLTRSGGPSSGWFF.